The 13 T cell receptor beta chains below all came from one sample that was sequenced in a study of blood T cell repertoires in COVID-19. The repertoire was sequenced with immunoSEQ multiplex PCR; TCRdb's copy has only in-frame clones and lacks some. The table lists approximately 170,000 clones, around 86% of them singletons. The sequencing input was peripheral blood. These receptors were collected from a woman in her 70s with COVID-19, enrolled during active disease.

The rearrangement links TRBV18 to TRBJ2-4; no clear D. Germline CDR1 KGHSH, CDR2 LQKENI. CDR3 length: 14 amino acids. V shed 2 bases and J shed 0 bases, with 5 bases lying between them. The CDR3 reads CASSPELAKNIQYF. As DNA, the CDR3 is TGTGCCAGCTCACCAGAGCTAGCCAAAAACATTCAGTACTTC.

This sequence joins TRBV5-6 and TRBJ2-6, with 7 bases lining up with TRBD1. Trimming at V came to 0 bases and at J to 1 base, leaving 1 base not matched to a gene. Germline CDR1 reads SGHDT; CDR2 reads YYEEEE. The CDR3 is 16 residues long. CDR3 in amino acids: CASSLGTGSGANVLTF. CDR3 DNA sequence: TGTGCCAGCAGCTTGGGGACAGGATCTGGGGCCAACGTCCTGACTTTC.

This clone was picked up one time. The V and J genes are TRBV13 and TRBJ1-1, with a possible D match to TRBD1 (5 bases). The CDR3 loop spans 13 amino acids. Trimming took off 4 bases at V and 6 bases at J, with 12 bases between the two ends. CDR1 is PRHDT, CDR2 FYEKMQ, per germline (reference sequence). CDR3: CASSSYQGSEAFF. The CDR3 nucleotides are TGTGCCAGCAGCTCGTACCAGGGCTCTGAAGCTTTCTTT.

The rearrangement links TRBV4-1 to TRBJ1-1; D remains unclear. The CDR3 extends over 14 amino acids. Germline V gives CDR1 MGHRA, CDR2 YSYEKL. Trimming cost V 1 base and J 6 bases, with 12 bases left between them. The CDR3 coding sequence is TGCGCCAGCAGCCAAGTAAATTCGGGGTCTGAAGCTTTCTTT. This translates into CASSQVNSGSEAFF.

This clone was seen a few times. The chain joins TRBV18 to TRBJ1-2, with 7 bases that match TRBD1. The CDR3 sequence is 15 residues long. With V trimmed by 3 bases and J by 5 bases, 9 bases remained unmatched. Germline values: CDR1 KGHSH, CDR2 LQKENI. This CDR3 is CASSPSRQGLYGYTF. The CDR3 nucleotides are TGTGCCAGCTCACCCTCGAGACAGGGCCTTTATGGCTACACCTTC.

DNA for the CDR3: TGTGCCAGCAGCCCCTCGTCGGGAAGACTCACATCAAAAGAGACCCAGTACTTC. Encoded protein: CASSPSSGRLTSKETQYF. V and J are TRBV6-2 or TRBV6-3 and TRBJ2-5, with D possibly matching TRBD2 (5 bases). This CDR3 is 18 amino acids long. Trimming took off 6 bases at V and 3 bases at J, with 26 bases between the two ends. The germline V gene has CDR1 MNHEY and CDR2 SVGEGT.

The chain links TRBV29-1 to TRBJ2-2; weak D call: TRBD1 (7 bases). The CDR3 is 15 amino acids. V was cut by 6 bases and J by 0 bases, with 14 bases left in between. The germline CDR1 and CDR2 sequences are SQVTM and ANQGSEA. The CDR3, as DNA: TGCAGCGTGACGACAGGGACTTCGAACACCGGGGAGCTGTTTTTT. Its translation is CSVTTGTSNTGELFF.

This chain joins TRBV7-9 and TRBJ1-5; 8 positions agree with TRBD1. Unmatched junction bases numbered 6, after V lost 1 base and J lost 1 base. Per the germline V gene, CDR1 is SEHNR and CDR2 is FQNEAQ (reference sequence). The CDR3 totals 17 residues. CDR3 region: CASSLVTGGESNQPQHF. CDR3 nucleotides: TGTGCCAGCAGCTTAGTAACAGGGGGAGAGAGCAATCAGCCCCAGCATTTT.

The chain joins TRBV4-2 to TRBJ2-1; D may be TRBD2 (6 bases). Looked up from germline, CDR1 is LGHNA and CDR2 is YNFKEQ. CDR3 length: 14 residues. V was pared by 7 bases and J by 7 bases, with 17 bases between. This CDR3 reads CASTPGSFSNEQFF. Written as DNA, the CDR3 is TGTGCCAGCACCCCCGGGAGCTTCTCTAATGAGCAGTTCTTC.

This clone appeared a single time. V gene TRBV28 combines with J gene TRBJ2-7; 7 bases agree with TRBD2. CDR1 is MDHEN, CDR2 SYDVKM, per germline. The V and J ends lost 3 bases and 0 bases, in that order; junction bases with no gene match: 8. The CDR3 runs to 16 residues. The CDR3 DNA reads as TGTGCCAGCAGTTTTAGGCTAGCGGACCTCTCCTACGAGCAGTACTTC. Translating it yields CASSFRLADLSYEQYF.

V usage is TRBV13 and J usage is TRBJ1-1; TRBD1 matches at 8 bases. V was clipped by 5 bases and J by 1 base; unmatched bases: 6. This CDR3 is built from 15 residues. CDR1 is PRHDT and CDR2 is FYEKMQ in the germline V gene (reference sequence). CDR3 DNA: TGTGCCAGCAGCATTCGGACAGGGAGGAACACTGAAGCTTTCTTT. This gives the protein CASSIRTGRNTEAFF.

This clone was seen just once. J is TRBJ2-3 and V is TRBV6-1, with a tentative D call TRBD2 (6 bases). The CDR3 contains 16 residues. Per the germline V gene, CDR1 is MNHNS and CDR2 is SASEGT. V gave up 1 base and J gave up 6 bases, with 17 bases separating them. Here the CDR3 DNA reads TGTGCCAGCAGTGAAGACCCTGTGGCGGGAAGGGATACGCAGTATTTT. This gives the protein CASSEDPVAGRDTQYF.

This clone was observed once. The CDR3 bases are TGCGCCAGCAGCTTGGGAGGGACACTCTCCTACGAGCAGTACTTC. Its protein product is CASSLGGTLSYEQYF. J is TRBJ2-7 and V is TRBV5-1; D might be TRBD1 (6 bases). The CDR3 loop spans 15 amino acids. Germline lookup yields CDR1 SGHRS and CDR2 YFSETQ. V shed 0 bases and J shed 0 bases, with 10 bases lying between them. Full variable domain (missing parts from reference TRBV5-1 and TRBJ2-7): KAGVTQTPRYLIKTRGQQVTLSCSPISGHRSVSWYQQTPGQGLQFLFEYFSETQRNKGNFPGRFSGRQFSNSRSEMNVSTLELGDSALYLCASSLGGTLSYEQYFGPGTRLTVT.